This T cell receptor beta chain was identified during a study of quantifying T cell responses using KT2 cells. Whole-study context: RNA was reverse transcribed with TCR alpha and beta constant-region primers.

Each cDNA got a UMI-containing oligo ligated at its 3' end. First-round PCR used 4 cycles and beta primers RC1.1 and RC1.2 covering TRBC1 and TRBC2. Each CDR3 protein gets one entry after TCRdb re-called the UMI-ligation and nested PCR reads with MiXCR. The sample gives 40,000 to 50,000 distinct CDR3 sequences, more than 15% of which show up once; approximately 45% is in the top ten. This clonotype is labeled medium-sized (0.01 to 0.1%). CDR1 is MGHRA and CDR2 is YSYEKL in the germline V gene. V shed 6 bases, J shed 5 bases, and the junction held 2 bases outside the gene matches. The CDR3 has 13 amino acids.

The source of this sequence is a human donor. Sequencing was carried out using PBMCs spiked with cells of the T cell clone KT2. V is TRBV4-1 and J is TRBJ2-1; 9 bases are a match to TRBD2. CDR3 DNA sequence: TGCGCCAGCAGGGCTAGCGGGGACAATGAGCAGTTCTTC. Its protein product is CASRASGDNEQFF.